This T cell receptor delta chain was captured in a study of Vδ1+ human thymocytes. Sorted Vdelta1+ thymocytes were 98% to 99.6% pure. Notes on the study in general: Thymic TRG and TRD repertoires appeared highly polyclonal. Many TRG clonotypes were shared between donors; TRD repertoires were essentially private.

Only a few counts were recorded for this clone. Its antigen remains unidentified. Sequences come from RNA converted to cDNA by reverse transcription. CDR3 amplicons came from multiplex PCR with pooled V-gene forward and constant-region reverse primers. TCRdb re-called clones from the multiplex PCR reads via CATT. This table holds tens of thousands of delta-chain clones, 15% to 20% found once. This CDR3 is built from 21 residues. V lost 3 bases and J lost 0; bases outside the gene matches: 20. Germline V CDR1 and CDR2: TSWWSYY, QGS. The J gene is TRDJ1, the V gene TRDV1, with 9 positions matching TRDD2. The specimen was Vdelta1+ gamma-delta thymocytes from the thymus. The subset is: FACS-sorted CD3+ TCRalphabeta- TCRVdelta1+ TCRVdelta2- thymocytes. The sequence was obtained from a boy in the first two years of life who had congenital heart surgery. Written as DNA, the CDR3 is TGTGCTCTTGGGGACCTAAGGCCTTCCTACTCTCTGGGGATTTACACCGATAAACTCATCTTT. As protein: CALGDLRPSYSLGIYTDKLIF.